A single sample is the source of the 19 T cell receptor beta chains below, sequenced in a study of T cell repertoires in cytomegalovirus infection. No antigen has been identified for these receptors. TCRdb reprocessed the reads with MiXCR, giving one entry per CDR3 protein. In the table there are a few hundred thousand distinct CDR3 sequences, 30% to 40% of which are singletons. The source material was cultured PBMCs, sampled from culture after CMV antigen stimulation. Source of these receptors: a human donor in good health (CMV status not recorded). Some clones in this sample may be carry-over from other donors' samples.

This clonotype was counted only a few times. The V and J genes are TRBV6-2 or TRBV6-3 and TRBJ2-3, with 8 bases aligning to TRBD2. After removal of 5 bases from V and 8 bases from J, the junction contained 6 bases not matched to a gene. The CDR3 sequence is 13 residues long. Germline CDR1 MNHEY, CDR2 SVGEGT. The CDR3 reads CASSNQRETTQYF. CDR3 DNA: TGTGCCAGCAGTAATCAGCGGGAGACTACGCAGTATTTT.

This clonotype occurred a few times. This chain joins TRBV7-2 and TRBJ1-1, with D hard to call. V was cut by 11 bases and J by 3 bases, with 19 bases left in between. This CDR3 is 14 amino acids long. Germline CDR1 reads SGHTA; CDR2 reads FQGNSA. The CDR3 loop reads CAGRARPRDTEAFF. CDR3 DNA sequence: TGTGCCGGTCGGGCGAGGCCTCGGGACACTGAAGCTTTCTTT.

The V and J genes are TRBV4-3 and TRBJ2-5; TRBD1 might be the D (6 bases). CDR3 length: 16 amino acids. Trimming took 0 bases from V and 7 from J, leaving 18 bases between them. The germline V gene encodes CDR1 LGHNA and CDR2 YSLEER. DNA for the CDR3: TGCGCCAGCAGCCAAGACCCGGGACAAACGTTGGGGACCCAGTACTTC. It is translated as CASSQDPGQTLGTQYF.

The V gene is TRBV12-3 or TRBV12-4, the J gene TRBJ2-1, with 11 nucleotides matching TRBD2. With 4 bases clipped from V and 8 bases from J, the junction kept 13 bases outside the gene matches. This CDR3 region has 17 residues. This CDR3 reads CASSSYSSGRLIDEQFF. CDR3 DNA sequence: TGTGCCAGCAGTTCTTATTCTAGCGGGAGGCTTATCGATGAGCAGTTCTTC.

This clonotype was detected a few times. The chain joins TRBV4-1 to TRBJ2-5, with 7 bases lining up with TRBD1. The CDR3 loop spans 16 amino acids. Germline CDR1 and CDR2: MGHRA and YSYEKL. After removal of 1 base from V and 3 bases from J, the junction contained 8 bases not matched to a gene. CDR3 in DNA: TGCGCCAGCAGCCAAGGCAGAGGGGGCAGGGAAGAGACCCAGTACTTC. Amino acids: CASSQGRGGREETQYF.

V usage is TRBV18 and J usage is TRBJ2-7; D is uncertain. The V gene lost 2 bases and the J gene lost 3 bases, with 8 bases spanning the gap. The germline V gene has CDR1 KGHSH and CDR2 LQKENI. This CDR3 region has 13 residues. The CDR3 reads CASSPNSDYEQYF. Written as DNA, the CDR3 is TGTGCCAGCTCACCAAACTCGGACTACGAGCAGTACTTC.

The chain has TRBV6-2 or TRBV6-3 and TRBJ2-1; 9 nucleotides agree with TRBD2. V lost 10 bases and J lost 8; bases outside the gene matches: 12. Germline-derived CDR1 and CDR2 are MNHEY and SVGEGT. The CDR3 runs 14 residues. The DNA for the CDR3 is TGTGCCACCATCCGCGCGGGAGGGCCCCATGAGCAGTTCTTC. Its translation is CATIRAGGPHEQFF.

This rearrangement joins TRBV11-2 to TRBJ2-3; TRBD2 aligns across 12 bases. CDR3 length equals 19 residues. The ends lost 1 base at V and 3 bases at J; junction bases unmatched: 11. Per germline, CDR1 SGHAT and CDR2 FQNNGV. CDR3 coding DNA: TGTGCCAGCAGCTTAGCCAGGACTAGCGGGATTGGAAAGACAGATACGCAGTATTTT. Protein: CASSLARTSGIGKTDTQYF.

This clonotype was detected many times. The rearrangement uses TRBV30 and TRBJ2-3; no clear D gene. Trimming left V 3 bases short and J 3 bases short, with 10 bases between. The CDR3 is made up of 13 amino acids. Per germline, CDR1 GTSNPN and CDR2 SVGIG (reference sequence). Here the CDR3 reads CAWSYVVTDTQYF. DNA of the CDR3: TGTGCCTGGAGCTACGTAGTTACAGATACGCAGTATTTT. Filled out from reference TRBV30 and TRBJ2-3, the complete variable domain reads SQTIHQWPATLVQPVGSPLSLECTVEGTSNPNLYWYRQAAGRGLQLLFYSVGIGQISSEVPQNLSASRPQDRQFILSSKKLLLSDSGFYLCAWSYVVTDTQYFGPGTRLTVL.

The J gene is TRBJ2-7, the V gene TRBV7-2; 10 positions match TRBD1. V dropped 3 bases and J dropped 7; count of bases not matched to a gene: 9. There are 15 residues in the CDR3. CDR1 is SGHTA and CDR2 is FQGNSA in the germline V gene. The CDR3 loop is CASSFRTGGVNEQYF. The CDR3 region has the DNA TGTGCCAGCAGCTTTAGGACAGGGGGGGTGAATGAGCAGTACTTC.

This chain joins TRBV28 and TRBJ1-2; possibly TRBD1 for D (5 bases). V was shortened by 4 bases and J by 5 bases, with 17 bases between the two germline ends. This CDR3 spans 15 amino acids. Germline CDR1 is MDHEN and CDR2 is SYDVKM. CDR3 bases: TGTGCCAGCAGTTCCCCTCCCGGGACGGCTTATGGCTACACCTTC. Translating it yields CASSSPPGTAYGYTF.

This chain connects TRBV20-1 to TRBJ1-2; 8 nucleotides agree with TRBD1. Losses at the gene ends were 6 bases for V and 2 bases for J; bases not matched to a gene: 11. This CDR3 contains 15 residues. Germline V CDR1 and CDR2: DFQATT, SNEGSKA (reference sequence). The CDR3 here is CSAKARNRGNYGYTF. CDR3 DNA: TGCAGTGCCAAGGCCCGGAACAGGGGGAACTATGGCTACACCTTC.

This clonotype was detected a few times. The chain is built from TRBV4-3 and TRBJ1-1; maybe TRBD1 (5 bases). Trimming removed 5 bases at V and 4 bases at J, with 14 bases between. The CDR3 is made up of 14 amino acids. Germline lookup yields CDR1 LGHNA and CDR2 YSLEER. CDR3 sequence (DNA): TGCGCCAGCAGCACCCACCTGGGGCCCACTGAAGCTTTCTTT. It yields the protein CASSTHLGPTEAFF.

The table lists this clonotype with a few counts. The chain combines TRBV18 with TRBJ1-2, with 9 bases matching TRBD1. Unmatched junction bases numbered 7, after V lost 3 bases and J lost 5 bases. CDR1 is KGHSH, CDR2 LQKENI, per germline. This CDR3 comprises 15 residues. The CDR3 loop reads CASSPGQGRSYGYTF. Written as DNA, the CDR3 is TGTGCCAGCTCACCCGGACAGGGGAGATCTTATGGCTACACCTTC.

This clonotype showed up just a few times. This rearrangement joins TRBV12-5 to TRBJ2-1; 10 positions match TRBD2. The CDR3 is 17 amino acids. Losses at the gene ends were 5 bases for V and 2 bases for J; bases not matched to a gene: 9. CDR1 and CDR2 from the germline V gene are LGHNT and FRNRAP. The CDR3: CASGGLTSGVPYNEQFF. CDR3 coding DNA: TGTGCTAGTGGTGGCCTCACTAGCGGGGTACCCTACAATGAGCAGTTCTTC.

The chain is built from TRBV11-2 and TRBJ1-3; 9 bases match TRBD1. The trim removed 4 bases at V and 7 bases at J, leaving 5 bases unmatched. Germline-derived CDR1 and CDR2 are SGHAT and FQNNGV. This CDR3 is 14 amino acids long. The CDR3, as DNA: TGTGCCAGCAGCTCCGGGACAGGGTGGAACACCATATATTTT. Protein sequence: CASSSGTGWNTIYF. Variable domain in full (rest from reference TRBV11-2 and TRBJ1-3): EAGVAQSPRYKIIEKRQSVAFWCNPISGHATLYWYQQILGQGPKLLIQFQNNGVVDDSQLPKDRFSAERLKGVDSTLKIQPAKLEDSAVYLCASSSGTGWNTIYFGEGSWLTVV.

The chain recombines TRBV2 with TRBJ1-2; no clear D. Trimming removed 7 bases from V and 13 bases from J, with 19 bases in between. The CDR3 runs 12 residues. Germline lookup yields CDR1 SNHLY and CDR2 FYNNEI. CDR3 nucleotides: TGTGCCAGCACCTCCGGAGTGCCAGCAGGCACCTTC. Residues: CASTSGVPAGTF.

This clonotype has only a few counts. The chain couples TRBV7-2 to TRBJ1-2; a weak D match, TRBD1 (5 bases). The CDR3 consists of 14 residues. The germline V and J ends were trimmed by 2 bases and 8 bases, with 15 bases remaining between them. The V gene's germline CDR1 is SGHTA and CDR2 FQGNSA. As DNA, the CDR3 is TGTGCCAGCAGCTTATATAGACGGGGGGAGGGCTACACCTTC. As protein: CASSLYRRGEGYTF.

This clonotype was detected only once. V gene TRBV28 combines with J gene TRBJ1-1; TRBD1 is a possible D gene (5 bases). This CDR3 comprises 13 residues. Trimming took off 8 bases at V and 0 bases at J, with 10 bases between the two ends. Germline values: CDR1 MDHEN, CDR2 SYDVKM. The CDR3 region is CASVWGVNTEAFF. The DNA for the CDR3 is TGTGCCAGCGTCTGGGGGGTGAACACTGAAGCTTTCTTT.